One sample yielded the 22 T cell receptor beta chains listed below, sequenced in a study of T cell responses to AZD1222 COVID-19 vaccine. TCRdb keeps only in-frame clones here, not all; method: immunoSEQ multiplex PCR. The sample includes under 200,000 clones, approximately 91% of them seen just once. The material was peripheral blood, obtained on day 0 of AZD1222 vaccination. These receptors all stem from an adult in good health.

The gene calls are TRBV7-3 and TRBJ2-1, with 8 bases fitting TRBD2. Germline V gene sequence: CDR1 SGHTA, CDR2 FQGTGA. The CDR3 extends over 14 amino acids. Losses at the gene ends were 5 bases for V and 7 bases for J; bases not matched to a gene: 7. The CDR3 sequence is CASSPREGSNEQFF. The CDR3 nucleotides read TGTGCCAGCAGCCCCCGGGAGGGTTCGAATGAGCAGTTCTTC.

The CDR3: CASSSRANYGYTF. CDR3 sequence (DNA): TGTGCCAGCAGCTCTAGAGCTAACTATGGCTACACCTTC. The rearrangement links TRBV5-5 to TRBJ1-2; D unclear. CDR1 and CDR2 (germline): SGHKS, YYEKEE (reference sequence). The CDR3 loop spans 13 amino acids. V dropped 3 bases and J dropped 0 bases, with 6 bases sitting between them.

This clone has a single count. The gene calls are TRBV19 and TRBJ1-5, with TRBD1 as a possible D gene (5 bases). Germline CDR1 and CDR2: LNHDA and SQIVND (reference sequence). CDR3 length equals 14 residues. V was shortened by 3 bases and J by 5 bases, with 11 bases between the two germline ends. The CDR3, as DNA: TGTGCCAGTAGTATCGGCAGGGTCGATCAGCCCCAGCATTTT. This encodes CASSIGRVDQPQHF.

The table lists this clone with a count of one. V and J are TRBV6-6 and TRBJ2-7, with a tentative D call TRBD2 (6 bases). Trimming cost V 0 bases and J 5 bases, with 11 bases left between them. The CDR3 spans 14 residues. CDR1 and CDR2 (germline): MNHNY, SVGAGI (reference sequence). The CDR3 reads CASSYSTAGNEQYF. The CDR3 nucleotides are TGTGCCAGCAGTTACTCGACGGCGGGGAACGAGCAGTACTTC.

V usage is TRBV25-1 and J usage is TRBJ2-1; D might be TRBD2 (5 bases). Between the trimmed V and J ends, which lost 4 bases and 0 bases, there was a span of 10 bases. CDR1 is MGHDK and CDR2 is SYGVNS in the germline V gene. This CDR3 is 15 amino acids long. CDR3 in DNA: TGTGCCAGCAGTGCCGGGGAAAGCTCCTACAATGAGCAGTTCTTC. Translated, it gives CASSAGESSYNEQFF.

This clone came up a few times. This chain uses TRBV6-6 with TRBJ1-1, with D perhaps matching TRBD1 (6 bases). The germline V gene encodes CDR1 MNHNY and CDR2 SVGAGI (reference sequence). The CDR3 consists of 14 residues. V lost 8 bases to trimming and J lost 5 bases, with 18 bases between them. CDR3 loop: CASSPGGPGTEAFF. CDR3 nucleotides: TGTGCCAGCTCGCCGGGGGGGCCGGGGACTGAAGCTTTCTTT.

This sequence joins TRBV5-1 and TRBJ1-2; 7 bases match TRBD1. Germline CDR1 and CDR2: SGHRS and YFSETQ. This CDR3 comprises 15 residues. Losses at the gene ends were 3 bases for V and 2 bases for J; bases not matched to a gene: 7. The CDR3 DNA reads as TGCGCCAGCAGCTCTAGACAGGGCACCAACTATGGCTACACCTTC. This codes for CASSSRQGTNYGYTF.

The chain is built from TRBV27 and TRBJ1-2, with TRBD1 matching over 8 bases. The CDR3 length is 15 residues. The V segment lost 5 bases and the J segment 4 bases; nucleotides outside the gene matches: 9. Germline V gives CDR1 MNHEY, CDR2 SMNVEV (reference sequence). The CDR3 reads CASSVSRTGSYGYTF. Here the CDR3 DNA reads TGTGCCAGCAGTGTTTCTCGGACAGGGTCCTATGGCTACACCTTC.

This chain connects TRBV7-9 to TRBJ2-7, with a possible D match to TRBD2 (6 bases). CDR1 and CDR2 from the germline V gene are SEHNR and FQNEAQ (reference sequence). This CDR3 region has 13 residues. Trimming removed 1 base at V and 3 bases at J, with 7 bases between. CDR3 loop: CASSLVGGYEQYF. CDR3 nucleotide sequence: TGTGCCAGCAGCTTAGTGGGGGGCTACGAGCAGTACTTC. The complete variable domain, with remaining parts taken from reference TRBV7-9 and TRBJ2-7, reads DTGVSQNPRHKITKRGQNVTFRCDPISEHNRLYWYRQTLGQGPEFLTYFQNEAQLEKSRLLSDRFSAERPKGSFSTLEIQRTEQGDSAMYLCASSLVGGYEQYFGPGTRLTVT.

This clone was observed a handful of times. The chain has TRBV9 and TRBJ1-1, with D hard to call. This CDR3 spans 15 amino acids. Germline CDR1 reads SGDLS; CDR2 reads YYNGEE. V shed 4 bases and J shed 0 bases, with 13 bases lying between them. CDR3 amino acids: CASSIRPDLNTEAFF. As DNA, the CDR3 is TGTGCCAGCAGCATAAGGCCGGACCTGAACACTGAAGCTTTCTTT.

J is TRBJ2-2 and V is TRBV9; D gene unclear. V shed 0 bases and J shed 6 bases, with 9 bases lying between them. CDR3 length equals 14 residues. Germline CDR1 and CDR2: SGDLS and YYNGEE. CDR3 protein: CASSVVSGSGELFF. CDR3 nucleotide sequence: TGTGCCAGCAGCGTAGTTTCGGGTTCCGGGGAGCTGTTTTTT.

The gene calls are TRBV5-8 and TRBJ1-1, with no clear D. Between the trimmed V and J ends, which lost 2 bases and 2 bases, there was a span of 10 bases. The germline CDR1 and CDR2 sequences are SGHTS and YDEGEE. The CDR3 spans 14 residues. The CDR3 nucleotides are TGTGCCAGCAGCTTTGGTGGCCTAAACACTGAAGCTTTCTTT. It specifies CASSFGGLNTEAFF.

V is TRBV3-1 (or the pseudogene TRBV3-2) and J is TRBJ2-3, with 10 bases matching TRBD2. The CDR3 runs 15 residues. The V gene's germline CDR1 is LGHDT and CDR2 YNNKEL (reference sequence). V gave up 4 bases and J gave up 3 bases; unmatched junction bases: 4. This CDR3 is CASSLRGLATDTQYF. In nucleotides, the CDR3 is TGTGCCAGCAGCCTTAGGGGACTAGCGACAGATACGCAGTATTTT.

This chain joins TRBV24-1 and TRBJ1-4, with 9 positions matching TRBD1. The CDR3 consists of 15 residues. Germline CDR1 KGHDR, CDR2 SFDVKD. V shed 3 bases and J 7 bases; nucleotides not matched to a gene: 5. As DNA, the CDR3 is TGTGCCACCAGTGATCGCCGGGACAGGGCTGAAAAACTGTTTTTT. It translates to CATSDRRDRAEKLFF.

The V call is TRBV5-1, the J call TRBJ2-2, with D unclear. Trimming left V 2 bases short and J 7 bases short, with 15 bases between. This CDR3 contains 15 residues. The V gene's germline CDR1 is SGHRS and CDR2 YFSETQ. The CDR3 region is CASSFLGSDGGELFF. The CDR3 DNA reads TGCGCCAGCAGCTTCCTTGGGTCGGATGGCGGGGAGCTGTTTTTT.

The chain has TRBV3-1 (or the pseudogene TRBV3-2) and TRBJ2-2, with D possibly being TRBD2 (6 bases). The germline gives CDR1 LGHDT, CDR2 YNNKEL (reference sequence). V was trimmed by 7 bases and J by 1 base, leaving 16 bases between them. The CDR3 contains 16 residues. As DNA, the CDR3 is TGTGCCAGCACCTTCATTGGCGGGATGAACACCGGGGAGCTGTTTTTT. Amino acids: CASTFIGGMNTGELFF.

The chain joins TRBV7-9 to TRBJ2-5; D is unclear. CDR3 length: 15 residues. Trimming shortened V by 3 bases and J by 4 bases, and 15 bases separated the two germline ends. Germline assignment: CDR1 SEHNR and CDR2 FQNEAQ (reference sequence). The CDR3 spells CASSLSNLVRETQYF. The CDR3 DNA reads TGTGCCAGCAGCTTGTCTAACCTAGTCCGAGAGACCCAGTACTTC.

CDR3 sequence reads: CASTEGAGYGYTF. For the CDR3, the DNA is TGTGCCAGCACGGAGGGGGCGGGCTATGGCTACACCTTC. V is TRBV6-5 and J is TRBJ1-2; 7 bases match TRBD1. The germline V gene has CDR1 MNHEY and CDR2 SVGAGI. The junction had 6 bases not matched to a gene; V was cut back by 7 bases and J by 4 bases. The CDR3 is 13 residues long.

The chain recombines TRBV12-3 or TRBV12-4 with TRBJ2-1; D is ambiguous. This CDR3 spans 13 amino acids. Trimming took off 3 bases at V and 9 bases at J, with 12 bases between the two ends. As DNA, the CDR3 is TGTGCCAGCAGTTTCAACTCCGCACTTGAGCAGTTCTTC. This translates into CASSFNSALEQFF.

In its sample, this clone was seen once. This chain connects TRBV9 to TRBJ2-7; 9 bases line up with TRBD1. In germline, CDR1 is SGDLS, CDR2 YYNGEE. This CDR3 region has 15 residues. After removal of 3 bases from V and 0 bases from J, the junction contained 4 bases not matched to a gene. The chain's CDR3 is CASSAGTGPSYEQYF. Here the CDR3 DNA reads TGTGCCAGCAGCGCCGGGACAGGGCCCTCCTACGAGCAGTACTTC.

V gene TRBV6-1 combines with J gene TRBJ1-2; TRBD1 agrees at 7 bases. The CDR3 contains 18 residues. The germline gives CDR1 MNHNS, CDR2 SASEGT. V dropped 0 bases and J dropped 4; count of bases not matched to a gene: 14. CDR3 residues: CASSEALGQRLPPYGYTF. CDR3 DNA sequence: TGTGCCAGCAGTGAAGCTTTGGGACAGCGGCTTCCACCCTATGGCTACACCTTC.

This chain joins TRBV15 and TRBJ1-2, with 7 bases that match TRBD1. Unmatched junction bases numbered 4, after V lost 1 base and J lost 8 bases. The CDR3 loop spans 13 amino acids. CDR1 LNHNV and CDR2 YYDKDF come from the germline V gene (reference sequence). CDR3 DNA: TGTGCCACCAGCAGAGGAGACAGGGTCGGCTACACCTTC. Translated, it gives CATSRGDRVGYTF.